This T cell receptor (beta chain) came from a study of T cells in localized non-small cell lung cancer (dated by TCRdb to the early 2020s). Context from the whole study: T cell repertoires of 236 early-stage NSCLC patients were analyzed, with tumors being compared against uninvolved tumor-adjacent lungs. The cohort consisted of roughly 240 treatment-naive NSCLC patients whose localized lung tumors had been resected. A mean age of around 69 years was recorded for the NSCLC patients, of whom under 150 were male and about a hundred were female. On the study overall, not on this receptor specifically: Because the study design was exploratory, TCR variables were selected using unadjusted p-values without false-discovery rate correction. Longer overall survival was associated with higher T cell density in blood, whereas shorter survival was associated with higher clonality in adjacent lung. The highest T cell clonality was observed in uninvolved tumor-adjacent lung, where clonality exceeded that of tumor, suggesting that antigenic responses were more focused in uninvolved tumor-adjacent lung. A median of about 53 of the top 100 tumor clones were detected in paired uninvolved adjacent lung, and some 28 of these tumor clones were also found among the top 100 clones of the paired uninvolved adjacent lung. Because multi-region tumor sequencing was not done, intratumor heterogeneity could not be ruled out.

With regard to this clone: The specificity of this receptor is unknown. No base quality values were provided; no much bigger clone lies one nucleotide off.

At diagnosis, peripheral blood, uninvolved tumor-adjacent lung and tumor were collected and were preserved as a mix of fresh-frozen and FFPE material. For TCR repertoire profiling, blood samples were analyzed in the form of peripheral blood mononuclear cells. TCR beta CDR3 regions were sequenced from DNA using the immunoSEQ Assay. The paper's processing steps were these. To compute T cell density, TCR beta template counts were normalized to usable DNA, which was estimated by amplifying housekeeping genes. Richness was estimated with the preseqR package, extrapolating to 400,000 templates for PBMC samples and 120,000 templates for tissue samples. Clonality was calculated as one minus Pielou's evenness. Tissue-enriched TCRs were identified by differential abundance testing using productive amino-acid clonotypes, minimum total count 5 and alpha 0.1. Repertoire overlap between compartments was quantified with the Jaccard Index and Morisita Overlap Index. GLIPH clustered TCR beta CDR3s with public tetramer-defined viral CDR3s; viral motifs required at least three viral sequences plus V-gene enrichment. TCRdb provides this immuneACCESS table in a form limited to in-frame rearrangements. Some clones are lacking; in checked studies, under half of them reflect an unresolved V gene, and why the rest are absent is not known. V and J calls and clone size follow that table, whereas D and trimming were derived from the DNA. The sample records 15,000 or so clones, approximately 82% of which are singletons. The top ten constitute around a third of the sample.

Its CDR3 holds 14 amino acids, cysteine through phenylalanine. The DNA shown is the 42-base CDR3, in frame from base 1. The sequencing used peripheral blood, collected before any cancer treatment. The sequence was obtained from a male donor aged 60 or over with stage III lung adenocarcinoma. The chain uses TRBV21-1 and TRBJ1-2. TRBV21-1 constitutes a pseudogene. This receptor has the CDR3 CASSKGILNYGYTF. The DNA sequence follows: TGTGCCAGCAGCAAAGGGATACTAAACTATGGCTACACCTTC.